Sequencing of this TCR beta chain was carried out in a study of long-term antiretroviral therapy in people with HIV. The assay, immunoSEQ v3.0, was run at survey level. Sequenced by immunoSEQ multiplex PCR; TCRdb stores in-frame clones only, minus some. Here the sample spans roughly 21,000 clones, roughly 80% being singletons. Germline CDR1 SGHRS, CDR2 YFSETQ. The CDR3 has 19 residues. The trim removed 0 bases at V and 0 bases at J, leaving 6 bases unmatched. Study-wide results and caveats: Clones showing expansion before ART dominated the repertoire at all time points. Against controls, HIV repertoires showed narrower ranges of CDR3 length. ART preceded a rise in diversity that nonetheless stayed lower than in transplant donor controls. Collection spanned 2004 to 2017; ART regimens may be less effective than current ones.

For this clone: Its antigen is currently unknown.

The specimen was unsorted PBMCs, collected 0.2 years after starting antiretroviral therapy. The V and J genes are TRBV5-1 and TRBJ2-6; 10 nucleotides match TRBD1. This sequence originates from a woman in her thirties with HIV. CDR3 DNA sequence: TGCGCCAGCAGCTTGGAGGCGGACAGGGGGAGCTCTGGGGCCAACGTCCTGACTTTC. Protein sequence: CASSLEADRGSSGANVLTF.